This record looks at one TCR beta chain sequence and its context. Its antigen is unidentified. The template used for profiling TCR beta VDJ and CDR3 was genomic DNA. Each CDR3 protein gets one entry after TCRdb re-called the reads with MiXCR. The sample holds about 250,000 distinct CDR3 sequences, approximately 45% seen once. This record belongs to a study of CD8+CD57+ T cells in acquired aplastic anemia. For the study at large: Each DNA sample taken from sorted CD4+ and CD8+ cells came to around 3.4 ug on average.

There are 15 residues in the CDR3. Trimming took 5 bases from V and 8 from J; bases not matched to a gene: 11. Germline lookup yields CDR1 DFQATT and CDR2 SNEGSKA (reference sequence). Whoever was chosen for sequencing had shown CD8+CD57+ cell expansion by flow cytometry. Whole-study findings and limits: Patients and controls shared 25 to 30 CD8+ CDR3 sequences, which appeared highly expressed in patients and within their immunodominant clones.

This sequence joins TRBV20-1 and TRBJ1-4, with TRBD1 matching over 10 bases. The sample consisted of sorted CD4+, CD8+, or CD8+CD57+ T cells (not recorded which) from PBMCs. The receptor comes from a human donor with aplastic anemia. CDR3 region: CSAGKPGTGDEKLFF. CDR3 nucleotide sequence: TGCAGTGCTGGAAAACCCGGGACAGGGGACGAAAAACTGTTTTTT.